This TCR beta chain is drawn from a study of early T cells in non-severe SARS-CoV-2 infection. About the study: Unpaired chains resulted from sequencing bulk RNA of unsorted whole blood. Overall study findings and caveats: The matching step, a VDJdb search, favored anti-spike CD8 responses and missed private and CD4 specificities.

Each cDNA molecule carried a unique molecular identifier. TCRdb re-called the 5' RACE reads with MiXCR, one entry per CDR3 protein. The sample has around 37,000 distinct CDR3 sequences; roughly 9.3% are singletons. The germline V and J ends were trimmed by 4 bases and 4 bases, with 10 bases remaining between them. The CDR3 is 13 amino acids. The V gene's germline CDR1 is ENHRY and CDR2 SYGVKD. This clonotype was observed at least ten times. Its antigen is not known. The chain links TRBV10-3 to TRBJ1-1; a possible D gene is TRBD1 (6 bases). The sequenced sample was whole blood. This receptor was obtained from an adult who was a healthcare worker with PCR-confirmed SARS-CoV-2 infection or an uninfected control (not recorded which). The CDR3 region is CAISGGAGTEAFF. The CDR3 nucleotides read TGTGCCATCAGTGGGGGGGCGGGCACTGAAGCTTTCTTT.